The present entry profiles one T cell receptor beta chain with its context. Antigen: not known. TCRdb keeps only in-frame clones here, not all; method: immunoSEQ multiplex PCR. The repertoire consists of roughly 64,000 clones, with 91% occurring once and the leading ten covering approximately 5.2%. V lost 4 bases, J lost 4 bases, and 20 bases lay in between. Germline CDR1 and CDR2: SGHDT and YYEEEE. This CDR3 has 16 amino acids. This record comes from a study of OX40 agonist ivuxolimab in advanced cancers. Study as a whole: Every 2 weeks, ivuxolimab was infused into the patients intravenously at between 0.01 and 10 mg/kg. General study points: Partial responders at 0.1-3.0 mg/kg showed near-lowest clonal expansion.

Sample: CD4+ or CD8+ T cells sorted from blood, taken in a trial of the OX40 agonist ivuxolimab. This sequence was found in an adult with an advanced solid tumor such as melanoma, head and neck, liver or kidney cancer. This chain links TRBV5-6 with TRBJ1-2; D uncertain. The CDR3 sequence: CASSPRQRVEVYGYTF. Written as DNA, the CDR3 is TGTGCCAGCAGCCCCCGGCAAAGGGTCGAAGTCTATGGCTACACCTTC.